Shown below are 8 T cell receptor beta chains from a single sample sequenced in a study of identical twins. TCRdb re-derived calls from the 5' RACE reads in MiXCR, one entry per CDR3 protein. The data contain approximately 230,000 distinct CDR3 sequences, around 15% of them singletons. Sequencing was done on a sample of memory (CD45RO+) T cells sorted from blood. The source is a woman under 30 in good health.

This clonotype has a handful of counts. The V gene is TRBV10-3, the J gene TRBJ1-2; possible D gene TRBD1, 5 bases. The CDR3 spans 12 residues. V was pared by 5 bases and J by 8 bases, with 12 bases between. The germline gives CDR1 ENHRY, CDR2 SYGVKD. CDR3 region: CAISQGRGGYTF. The CDR3 DNA follows: TGTGCCATCAGTCAGGGTCGTGGAGGCTACACCTTC.

This clonotype was seen many times. Written as DNA, the CDR3 is TGTGCCAGCAGCTTACTAGGGGTTGAGACCCAGTACTTC. It is translated as CASSLLGVETQYF. The chain recombines TRBV7-9 with TRBJ2-5; the D gene is possibly TRBD1 (5 bases). The germline V gene encodes CDR1 SEHNR and CDR2 FQNEAQ (reference sequence). V shed 2 bases and J shed 5 bases, with 9 bases lying between them. The CDR3 has 13 amino acids.

The rearrangement links TRBV11-2 to TRBJ2-7; 9 nucleotides line up with TRBD1. Germline V gene sequence: CDR1 SGHAT, CDR2 FQNNGV. The CDR3 consists of 15 residues. V lost 0 bases to trimming and J lost 4 bases; unmatched junction nucleotides: 4. The CDR3: CASSLETGQGYEQYF. The CDR3 DNA sequence: TGTGCCAGCAGCTTAGAGACCGGACAGGGGTACGAGCAGTACTTC.

The rearrangement joins TRBV11-2 to TRBJ2-2; D not certain. This CDR3 is built from 15 residues. V gave up 2 bases and J gave up 3 bases, with 10 bases separating them. CDR1 SGHAT and CDR2 FQNNGV come from the germline V gene. The CDR3 DNA follows: TGTGCCAGCAGCTTAAGGGAAGTGGACACCGGGGAGCTGTTTTTT. Its protein product is CASSLREVDTGELFF. The full variable domain, its missing parts supplied by reference TRBV11-2 and TRBJ2-2, is EAGVAQSPRYKIIEKRQSVAFWCNPISGHATLYWYQQILGQGPKLLIQFQNNGVVDDSQLPKDRFSAERLKGVDSTLKIQPAKLEDSAVYLCASSLREVDTGELFFGEGSRLTVL.

This clonotype appeared many times. The rearrangement links TRBV7-2 to TRBJ2-7; D not resolved. The V end lost 6 bases, the J end lost 3 bases, and 6 bases lay between the germline ends. Germline V lookup: CDR1 SGHTA, CDR2 FQGNSA. The CDR3 has 11 amino acids. The CDR3 bases are TGTGCCAGCAGTCTCCACTACGAGCAGTACTTC. Amino acids: CASSLHYEQYF. The variable domain in full, with the rest retrieved from reference TRBV7-2 and TRBJ2-7, is GAGVSQSPSNKVTEKGKDVELRCDPISGHTALYWYRQSLGQGLEFLIYFQGNSAPDKSGLPSDRFSAERTGGSVSTLTIQRTQQEDSAVYLCASSLHYEQYFGPGTRLTVT.

This clonotype was recorded a few times. V usage is TRBV24-1 and J usage is TRBJ2-1; unclear D gene. The CDR3 runs to 9 residues. The V and J ends lost 2 bases and 15 bases respectively, with 4 bases between them. Germline lookup yields CDR1 KGHDR and CDR2 SFDVKD. The CDR3 reads CATSDSVFF. CDR3 in DNA: TGTGCCACCAGTGATTCGGTGTTCTTC.

There are a few counts of this clonotype. The rearrangement joins TRBV5-1 to TRBJ2-3, with D tentatively TRBD2 (7 bases). V lost 2 bases, J lost 4 bases, and 14 bases lay in between. Germline values: CDR1 SGHRS, CDR2 YFSETQ. The CDR3 sequence is 15 residues long. The CDR3 region has the DNA TGCGCCAGCAGCTTTAACAGGGCGGGGGCAGATACGCAGTATTTT. This codes for CASSFNRAGADTQYF.

The CDR3 sequence: CASSQTRTNEQFF. The CDR3, as DNA: TGTGCCAGTAGCCAGACACGGACCAATGAGCAGTTCTTC. The chain combines TRBV19 with TRBJ2-1; D not resolved. CDR3 length equals 13 residues. V was shortened by 6 bases and J by 6 bases, with 12 bases between the two germline ends. The germline CDR1 and CDR2 sequences are LNHDA and SQIVND (reference sequence).